The 14 T cell receptor beta chains below were found in one sample sequenced in a study of blood T cells in healthy people across ages. A second about 6 to 12 cycle PCR used barcoded and J-beta primers. TCRdb analysed the 5' RACE reads with MiXCR anew, one entry per CDR3 protein. The top ten clones hold 18% of a sample with 550,000 to 700,000 distinct CDR3 sequences, 25% to 30% of them seen once. Source material: blood. The source is a woman between 65 and 79 years old in good health.

The rearrangement uses TRBV28 and TRBJ2-5; 8 bases are shared with TRBD1. The CDR3 consists of 15 residues. Germline CDR1 reads MDHEN; CDR2 reads SYDVKM. V was pared by 6 bases and J by 4 bases, with 10 bases of the junction left unmatched. CDR3 region: CASSVTGTGGETQYF. CDR3 bases: TGTGCCAGCAGCGTCACCGGGACAGGAGGAGAGACCCAGTACTTC.

About this clonotype: A junction end diverges from the germline sequence, so it may reflect a read error. V is TRBV6-5 and J is TRBJ2-3, with D unclear. This CDR3 region has 12 residues. Germline CDR1 reads MNHEY; CDR2 reads SVGAGI. The CDR3 region is CVSSPSTDTQYF. The CDR3 DNA follows: TGTGTCAGCAGTCCTAGCACAGATACGCAGTATTTT.

This clonotype was seen more than once but under ten times. The chain employs TRBV12-3 or TRBV12-4 and TRBJ2-3; no firm D call. The V gene lost 5 bases and the J gene lost 0 bases, with 6 bases spanning the gap. CDR3 length: 13 amino acids. In DNA, the CDR3 is TGTGCCAGCAGTGCTACTAGCACAGATACGCAGTATTTT. Translated: CASSATSTDTQYF.

This clonotype was observed a few times. This chain connects TRBV20-1 to TRBJ1-2; weak D call: TRBD1 (6 bases). The CDR3 is 12 amino acids. Looked up from germline, CDR1 is DFQATT and CDR2 is SNEGSKA (reference sequence). V lost 5 bases to trimming and J lost 3 bases, with 10 bases between them. For the CDR3, the DNA is TGCAGTGCTCCCAGGGGTTACTATGGCTACACCTTC. Encoded protein: CSAPRGYYGYTF.

V and J are TRBV5-1 and TRBJ2-1, with a possible D match to TRBD2 (6 bases). The CDR3 spans 13 residues. CDR1 and CDR2 from the germline V gene are SGHRS and YFSETQ. Trimming took off 1 base at V and 12 bases at J, with 14 bases between the two ends. CDR3 region: CASSLFGGEGQFF. In DNA form, the CDR3 reads TGCGCCAGCAGCTTGTTCGGCGGGGAAGGGCAGTTCTTC.

The V gene is TRBV7-9, the J gene TRBJ2-2, with TRBD1 matching over 12 bases. Losses at the gene ends were 5 bases for V and 7 bases for J; bases not matched to a gene: 14. From germline, CDR1 is SEHNR and CDR2 FQNEAQ (reference sequence). This CDR3 has 18 amino acids. Here the CDR3 DNA reads TGTGCCAGCAGCCGAGCGCCGGGACAGGGGGCCGCTCTCGGGGAGCTGTTTTTT. Translation gives CASSRAPGQGAALGELFF.

As concerns this clonotype: This sequence may be a read error, since a much larger clone differs from it by one base. The conserved phenylalanine or tryptophan is not found at the CDR3 terminus, so this likely reflects a read error. The rearrangement joins TRBV9 to TRBJ2-5; D is perhaps TRBD1 (6 bases). With the DNA end fitting TRBJ2-7 better, the J assignment may be wrong. The CDR3 is 15 amino acids. Germline V CDR1 and CDR2: SGDLS, YYNGEE. The DNA of the CDR3 is TGTGCCAGCAGCGTCTACCCGGACAGTTCCTACGAGCAGTACCTC. This gives the protein CASSVYPDSSYEQYL.

This chain uses TRBV29-1 with TRBJ2-3, with TRBD2 matching 9 bases. Germline CDR1 reads SQVTM; CDR2 reads ANQGSEA. The CDR3 consists of 14 residues. V lost 7 bases, J lost 3 bases, and 8 bases stayed unmatched. The CDR3 loop reads CSGGRGGRTDTQYF. Here the CDR3 DNA reads TGCAGCGGTGGGCGGGGGGGCCGGACAGATACGCAGTATTTT.

Only a few counts were recorded for this clonotype. The V and J genes are TRBV7-9 and TRBJ2-7, with D tentatively TRBD1 or TRBD2 (5 bases each). The last part of the DNA fits TRBJ2-1 better; the J call may be wrong. This CDR3 has 16 amino acids. The V gene's germline CDR1 is SEHNR and CDR2 FQNEAQ (reference sequence). The chain's CDR3 is CASSLVGTSAGDEQFF. CDR3 in DNA: TGTGCCAGCAGCTTAGTCGGGACCTCCGCTGGGGATGAGCAGTTCTTC.

The V call is TRBV6-1, the J call TRBJ2-1, with TRBD1 matching over 9 bases. From germline, CDR1 is MNHNS and CDR2 SASEGT. The CDR3 has 15 residues. V dropped 1 base and J dropped 6; count of bases not matched to a gene: 4. The CDR3 protein is CASSEDGTGTNEQFF. In nucleotides, the CDR3 is TGTGCCAGCAGTGAAGACGGGACAGGGACCAATGAGCAGTTCTTC.

V and J are TRBV7-2 and TRBJ2-3; weak D call: TRBD2 (6 bases). In germline, CDR1 is SGHTA, CDR2 FQGNSA. V lost 5 bases and J 7 bases, leaving 19 bases between the germline ends. The CDR3 is 15 amino acids. DNA for the CDR3: TGTGCCAGCAGCCAGACGGCGGGGAAATTGTATACGCAGTATTTT. As protein: CASSQTAGKLYTQYF.

The rearrangement joins TRBV29-1 to TRBJ2-7; 12 bases agree with TRBD2. The CDR3 totals 11 residues. The germline CDR1 and CDR2 sequences are SQVTM and ANQGSEA. Trimming cost V 8 bases and J 12 bases; bases outside gene matches: 8. The CDR3 here is CSPWGLAGTYF. The CDR3 DNA reads TGCAGCCCCTGGGGACTAGCGGGTACGTACTTC.

This clonotype showed up just a few times. One junction end does not reproduce the germline sequence, and a read error may be involved. This rearrangement joins TRBV19 to TRBJ1-2; 7 bases match TRBD1. Germline CDR1 and CDR2: LNHDA and SQIVND (reference sequence). This CDR3 contains 15 residues. In DNA, the CDR3 is TGTGTCAGTAGTATATGGGGGACAGCCCAGGGTGGCTACACCTTC. Translated, it gives CVSSIWGTAQGGYTF.

The rearrangement uses TRBV4-2 and TRBJ2-1, with D possibly matching TRBD2 (6 bases). V dropped 6 bases and J dropped 0 bases, with 15 bases sitting between them. CDR3 length: 16 residues. Germline values: CDR1 LGHNA, CDR2 YNFKEQ. The DNA for the CDR3 is TGTGCCAGCAGGGAGGGCTTAAGTAGCTCCTACAATGAGCAGTTCTTC. Protein product: CASREGLSSSYNEQFF.